The subject of this entry is one T cell receptor (beta chain). TCRdb fed the 5' RACE reads into MiXCR, producing one record per CDR3 protein. The sample gives 25,000 to 30,000 distinct CDR3 sequences, roughly 4.4% of which show up once; over 10% is in the top ten. Looked up from germline, CDR1 is SNHLY and CDR2 is FYNNEI. V lost 3 bases and J lost 10, with 14 bases in between. The CDR3 is 13 amino acids. These data originate in a study of early T cells in non-severe SARS-CoV-2 infection. Across the whole study: Investigators sequenced bulk RNA drawn from unsorted whole blood, and chains remained unpaired.

The receptor comes from an adult who was a healthcare worker with PCR-confirmed SARS-CoV-2 infection or an uninfected control (not recorded which). This chain uses TRBV2 with TRBJ2-3, with D unclear. The source material was whole blood. The CDR3 nucleotides read TGTGCCAGCAGTGAGCGGATAGATGGGGCGCAGTATTTT. Its protein product is CASSERIDGAQYF.